The 17 T cell receptor beta chains given below trace back to one sample, sequenced in a study of T cell clonality in common variable immunodeficiency (dated by TCRdb to 2014 to 2015). Libraries were constructed by the immunoSEQ multiplex PCR assay. Drawn from immuneACCESS, this table holds only the in-frame rearrangements with V and J called that TCRdb kept. Clones are partly lost; checked studies trace under half to an unresolved V gene and leave the rest unexplained. The table gives about 42,000 clones for this sample, with none occurring only once. The ten largest clones represent around 1.4% of the sample. Sequencing input: peripheral blood mononuclear cells. Source of these receptors: a person aged 18 to 70 in good health.

In this sample, this clone turned up many times. The DNA read from the CDR3 is TGTGCCAGCAGCCAAGTCTACAGGGGAAGCCAAGAGACC. Protein sequence: CASSQVYRGSQET. The CDR3 reads in full as CASSQVYRGSQETQYF. V gene TRBV14 combines with J gene TRBJ2-5; 7 nucleotides agree with TRBD1. The sequenced fragment ends 3 residues before the CDR3 boundary, so the rest is inferred from the germline J gene. With 1 base clipped from V and 1 base from J, the junction kept 6 bases outside the gene matches. This CDR3 comprises 16 residues. Germline loops: CDR1 SGHDN, CDR2 FVKESK.

This clone showed up many times. The CDR3 end is not reached by the read, which stops 3 residues before it; the germline J gene fills it in. The V and J genes are TRBV19 and TRBJ1-5; possible D gene TRBD1, 5 bases. This CDR3 has 14 amino acids. Per germline, CDR1 LNHDA and CDR2 SQIVND (reference sequence). V was cut by 8 bases and J by 2 bases, with 13 bases left in between. The CDR3 bases that were read are TGTGCCAGTTCCGCAGGGAGTCGCAATCAGCCC. It is translated as CASSAGSRNQP. The CDR3 in full is CASSAGSRNQPQHF.

Worth noting for this clone: Sequencing ends 3 residues short of the CDR3 end; the germline J gene provides the rest. The chain recombines TRBV5-1 with TRBJ2-3, with D uncertain. The CDR3 length is 15 residues. Germline V gene lookup returns CDR1 SGHRS and CDR2 YFSETQ. The V end lost 4 bases, the J end lost 0 bases, and 12 bases lay between the germline ends. The sequenced CDR3 bases are TGCGCCAGCAGCGATGGTCTGCGTAGCACAGATACG. Its protein is CASSDGLRSTDT. The whole CDR3 reads CASSDGLRSTDTQYF.

This clone occurred many times. The read is 3 residues too short to cover the CDR3 end, so that end is filled in from the germline J gene. The rearrangement uses TRBV5-4 and TRBJ1-2; 9 bases line up with TRBD1. This CDR3 is 14 amino acids long. Germline lookup yields CDR1 SGHNT and CDR2 YYREEE (reference sequence). Losses at the gene ends were 2 bases for V and 3 bases for J; bases not matched to a gene: 2. This CDR3 is CASSLGQGHYGYTF. CDR3 bases read: TGTGCCAGCAGCTTAGGACAGGGGCACTATGGC.

There are many counts of this clone. The CDR3 is cut off 3 residues early in the read; its end comes from the germline J gene. The J gene is TRBJ1-3, the V gene TRBV18; 7 bases align to TRBD1. The CDR3 has 15 residues. V lost 3 bases and J lost 4; bases outside the gene matches: 6. Germline V gene data show CDR1 as KGHSH and CDR2 as LQKENI. The covered CDR3 bases are TGTGCCAGCTCACCCGACAGGGTAGCAGGAAACACC. The encoded protein is CASSPDRVAGNT. The full CDR3 reads CASSPDRVAGNTIYF.

This clone has a count of ten or more. Sequencing ends 3 residues short of the CDR3 end; the germline J gene provides the rest. V is TRBV18 and J is TRBJ2-2, with a tentative D call TRBD1 (5 bases). Trimming took 4 bases from V and 7 from J, leaving 16 bases between them. The CDR3 consists of 15 residues. The germline CDR1 and CDR2 sequences are KGHSH and LQKENI. CDR3 sequence reads: CASSLEETTDGELFF. The sequenced part of the CDR3 DNA is TGTGCCAGCTCACTTGAGGAAACGACAGACGGGGAG.

This clone appeared many times. The read is 3 residues too short to cover the CDR3 end, so that end is filled in from the germline J gene. This sequence joins TRBV19 and TRBJ2-1; 10 nucleotides line up with TRBD2. Unmatched junction bases numbered 11, after V lost 10 bases and J lost 5 bases. The CDR3 spans 15 residues. Germline values: CDR1 LNHDA, CDR2 SQIVND (reference sequence). The part of the CDR3 DNA that was read is TGTGCCACCACAAAAGGACTAGCGGCCAACAATGAG. As protein: CATTKGLAANNE. The whole CDR3 sequence is CATTKGLAANNEQFF.

This clone was recorded many times. The CDR3 goes on 3 residues after the read ends, and that part is filled in from the germline J gene. The rearrangement uses TRBV5-1 and TRBJ2-2, with 7 nucleotides matching TRBD1. V shed 8 bases, J shed 3 bases, and the junction held 7 bases outside the gene matches. Germline V gene lookup returns CDR1 SGHRS and CDR2 YFSETQ. This CDR3 spans 14 amino acids. The part of the CDR3 DNA that was read is TGCGCCAGTCACAGGGGTGGAGACACCGGGGAG. It codes for CASHRGGDTGE. The entire CDR3 sequence reads CASHRGGDTGELFF.

This clone occurred many times. The CDR3 end lies 3 residues beyond the end of the read and is filled in from the germline J gene. This chain links TRBV7-2 with TRBJ1-5; possible D gene TRBD1, 6 bases. The CDR3 spans 13 residues. Trimming shortened V by 1 base and J by 5 bases, and 6 bases separated the two germline ends. Per germline, CDR1 SGHTA and CDR2 FQGNSA. The sequenced part of the CDR3 DNA is TGTGCCAGCAGCTTAGACAGGGATCAGCCC. Its translation: CASSLDRDQP. The whole CDR3 region reads CASSLDRDQPQHF.

This clone was counted many times. The DNA ends 3 residues before the CDR3 does, and the rest of the CDR3 is filled in from the germline J gene. V usage is TRBV7-2 and J usage is TRBJ1-2, with 8 bases fitting TRBD1. CDR3 length: 15 amino acids. Germline CDR1 and CDR2: SGHTA and FQGNSA. The sequenced CDR3 bases are TGTGCCAGCAGCCTTGAGAACAGGGGGTTCTGGGGC. Amino acids: CASSLENRGFWG. The whole CDR3 protein is CASSLENRGFWGYTF.

This clone occurred many times. The read falls 3 residues short of the CDR3 end, and the missing part is taken from the germline J gene. The chain joins TRBV7-8 to TRBJ2-1; 9 bases map to TRBD1. Trimming cost V 0 bases and J 4 bases; bases outside gene matches: 1. The CDR3 extends over 15 amino acids. CDR1 is SGHVS, CDR2 FQNEAQ, per germline. CDR3 bases read: TGTGCCAGCAGCTTAGCGGGACAGGGTTACAATGAG. Amino acids: CASSLAGQGYNE. The CDR3 in full is CASSLAGQGYNEQFF.

The sample holds a few counts of this clone. The observed sequence ends 3 residues before the CDR3 terminus, with the missing tail filled in from the germline J gene. The chain is built from TRBV18 and TRBJ1-2, with D perhaps TRBD1 (5 bases). The germline V gene encodes CDR1 KGHSH and CDR2 LQKENI. The CDR3 spans 15 residues. CDR3 sequence reads: CASSPQAGHDNDYTF. The sequenced CDR3 bases are TGTGCCAGCTCACCACAGGCCGGACACGACAATGAC.

This clone was seen ten or more times. The DNA read from the CDR3 is TGTGCCAGCAGCCCCCGGACTAGCGGGAGGGATTACAATGAG. Amino acids: CASSPRTSGRDYNE. The full CDR3 protein is CASSPRTSGRDYNEQFF. The J gene is TRBJ2-1, the V gene TRBV4-2; TRBD2 matches 15 bases. The read halts 3 residues ahead of the CDR3 end, with the missing end drawn from the germline J gene. Germline CDR1 LGHNA, CDR2 YNFKEQ. V gave up 4 bases and J gave up 4 bases; unmatched junction bases: 5. The CDR3 sequence is 17 residues long.

Comment on this clone: The junction departs from the called germline gene at one end, perhaps through a read error. The sequence runs out 3 residues before the end of the CDR3; the remainder is reconstructed from the germline J gene. The chain combines TRBV18 with TRBJ1-3; D unclear. Germline CDR1 and CDR2: KGHSH and LQKENI. There are 15 residues in the CDR3. The sequenced CDR3 bases are TGTGCCAGCCCACCACCGGGCCTCTCTGGAAACACC. Protein sequence: CASPPPGLSGNT. The whole CDR3 protein reads CASPPPGLSGNTIYF.

This clone was recorded at least ten times. The CDR3 end lies 3 residues beyond the end of the read and is filled in from the germline J gene. The rearrangement joins TRBV20-1 to TRBJ2-1; D perhaps matches TRBD2 (6 bases). This CDR3 has 15 residues. V was shortened by 1 base and J by 5 bases, with 15 bases between the two germline ends. CDR1 is DFQATT, CDR2 SNEGSKA, per germline (reference sequence). The CDR3 sequence: CSARAGRGGDNEQFF. CDR3 DNA, as far as it was read: TGCAGTGCTAGAGCTGGTCGCGGAGGGGACAATGAG.

This clone was picked up many times. The sequenced fragment ends 3 residues before the CDR3 boundary, so the rest is inferred from the germline J gene. The V gene is TRBV5-1, the J gene TRBJ1-4; 10 bases fit TRBD1. V shed 3 bases, J shed 8 bases, and the junction held 7 bases outside the gene matches. In germline, CDR1 is SGHRS, CDR2 YFSETQ. The CDR3 runs 15 residues. CDR3 DNA, as far as it was read: TGCGCCAGCAGCTCAAGGACAGGGGGACAAGAAAAA. Protein sequence: CASSSRTGGQEK. The full CDR3 sequence reads CASSSRTGGQEKLFF.

This clone was recorded at least ten times. The CDR3 end is not reached by the read, which stops 3 residues before it; the germline J gene fills it in. V and J are TRBV29-1 and TRBJ2-7, with D tentatively TRBD1 (5 bases). The ends were cut back, 7 bases at V and 2 bases at J, with 12 bases in the middle. The germline V gene encodes CDR1 SQVTM and CDR2 ANQGSEA. The CDR3 is 12 residues long. CDR3 amino acids: CSASVGAYEQYF. The CDR3 bases that were read are TGCAGCGCCTCTGTAGGGGCCTACGAG.